The source of this TCR beta chain is a study of beta chain features in type 1 diabetes. Across the whole study: All samples together contributed 85 million to 120 million sorted cells for examination. Study-wide results and limits: Moderate but significant shortening of TCRB CDR3s was recorded in all four CD4+ subsets from Type 1 diabetes patients.

With regard to this clone: Its target is unknown.

Trimming cost V 8 bases and J 1 base, with 6 bases left between them. Germline V gene data show CDR1 as MDHEN and CDR2 as SYDVKM. There are 13 residues in the CDR3. The authors reverse transcribed all of the isolated RNA, so sequencing captured expressed TCRB transcripts. The table came from immunoSEQ multiplex PCR; TCRdb's copy has only in-frame clones and leaves some out. The repertoire consists of 130,000 to 150,000 clones, with less than 9% occurring once and the leading ten covering about 1.5%. The specimen was central memory CD4+ T cells from blood. The TCR was taken from a woman in her twenties or thirties in good health. This chain links TRBV28 with TRBJ2-6; D ambiguous. CDR3 DNA sequence: TGTGCCAGCCTTTTGTCTGGGGCCAACGTCCTGACTTTC. It specifies CASLLSGANVLTF.